These T cell receptor beta chains were read from a single sample in a study of T cell responses to AZD1222 COVID-19 vaccine. Assay used: immunoSEQ multiplex PCR; TCRdb lists only in-frame clones, some missing. The table has some 200,000 clones, more than 80% seen once; the top ten hold approximately 4%. Material: peripheral blood, obtained 28 days after the second dose of the MenACWY control vaccine. The receptors were sampled from an adult who received the MenACWY meningococcal vaccine as a control. CDR3s include the opening cysteine and the closing phenylalanine or tryptophan. D genes are given only for firm matches. Where a row states a size, it is once, few, many or the class of an expanded clone; other rows omit it.

d_call	clone_size	j_call	v_call	cdr3_nt	cdr3_aa
NA	NA	TRBJ2-4	TRBV5-1	TGCGCCAGCAGCTTGGCGGGGGGCCTCATAAACATTCAGTACTTC	CASSLAGGLINIQYF
NA	NA	TRBJ1-1	TRBV14	TGTGCCAGCAGTATGAACACTGAAGCTTTCTTT	CASSMNTEAFF
TRBD1	NA	TRBJ2-2	TRBV5-1	TGCGCCAGCAGCGCTGGGGACAGGCGGCCCGGGGAGCTGTTTTTT	CASSAGDRRPGELFF
NA	once	TRBJ1-3	TRBV6-2/TRBV6-3	TGTGCCAGCAGTTACCGGGGAGGCGGCGGATCTGGAAACACCATATATTTT	CASSYRGGGGSGNTIYF
NA	NA	TRBJ1-3	TRBV18	TGTGCCAGCTCACCACGAACAAAAGGGGCTGGAAACACCATATATTTT	CASSPRTKGAGNTIYF
TRBD1	NA	TRBJ1-2	TRBV7-2	TGTGCCAGCAGCTGGGACAGGGTTAACTATGGCTACACCTTC	CASSWDRVNYGYTF
TRBD2	NA	TRBJ2-5	TRBV7-7	TGTGCTAGCAGCTCTCGACTGGGACTAGCGGCAGAGACCCAGTACTTC	CASSSRLGLAAETQYF
NA	NA	TRBJ1-1	TRBV7-9	TGTGCCAGCAGCGTGAACACTGAAGCTTTCTTT	CASSVNTEAFF
TRBD1	NA	TRBJ1-2	TRBV3-1/TRBV3-2	TGTGCCAGCAGCCAAGATGGACAGGGTATTCGCGGCTACACCTTC	CASSQDGQGIRGYTF
TRBD2	NA	TRBJ2-7	TRBV18	TGTGCCAGCTCACCGCCGGGAGGGGGCTCCTACGAGCAGTACTTC	CASSPPGGGSYEQYF
TRBD1	NA	TRBJ1-1	TRBV4-2	TGTGCCAGCAAGTTGACAGGGGACACTGAAGCTTTCTTT	CASKLTGDTEAFF
NA	NA	TRBJ2-3	TRBV29-1	TGCAGCGAGGTGGGCTCTATGGGGGATACGCAGTATTTT	CSEVGSMGDTQYF
NA	once	TRBJ1-2	TRBV19	TGTGCCAGTAGTATAGCCGGCGGGCAGGGAAACTATGGCTACACCTTC	CASSIAGGQGNYGYTF
NA	NA	TRBJ1-6	TRBV7-9	TGTGCCAGCAGCTTAGAAGATGGTTGGGGAAGATCACCCCTCCACTTT	CASSLEDGWGRSPLHF
NA	NA	TRBJ2-1	TRBV9	TGTGCCAGCAGCGTAGCAGGGAATGAGCAGTTCTTC	CASSVAGNEQFF
TRBD1	NA	TRBJ1-4	TRBV19	TGTGCCAGTAGTATGGGACAGTATGAAAAACTGTTTTTT	CASSMGQYEKLFF
NA	NA	TRBJ2-7	TRBV30	TGTGCCTGGAGTGGGGAGGCCTACGAGCAGTACTTC	CAWSGEAYEQYF
NA	NA	TRBJ1-6	TRBV30	TGTGCCTGGAGCGCGGGGGGAACTGATTCACCCCTCCACTTT	CAWSAGGTDSPLHF
NA	NA	TRBJ1-2	TRBV6-2/TRBV6-3	TGTGCCAGCAGTTCCTTCCCGGATGGCTACACCTTC	CASSSFPDGYTF
TRBD2	NA	TRBJ2-1	TRBV11-2	TGTGCCAGCAGCTTAGAACTAGCGGATTACAATGAGCAGTTCTTC	CASSLELADYNEQFF
NA	once	TRBJ1-2	TRBV15	TGTGCCACCAGCAGAGATTGGCTTGGCTACACCTTC	CATSRDWLGYTF
TRBD2	NA	TRBJ2-7	TRBV28	TGTGCCAGCAGTTTTGTCGGCGGGAGTTACGAGCAGTACTTC	CASSFVGGSYEQYF
NA	NA	TRBJ2-5	TRBV15	TGTGCCACCAGCAGAGAGGGGAACTTCCAAGAGACCCAGTACTTC	CATSREGNFQETQYF
NA	NA	TRBJ2-7	TRBV2	TGTGCCAGCATAGTAGGGCAGATGGGGTACTTC	CASIVGQMGYF
NA	NA	TRBJ1-1	TRBV11-2	TGTGCCAGCAGCTGGGCGGGGCAGCCCGAGGGAGCTTTCTTT	CASSWAGQPEGAFF
TRBD1	NA	TRBJ1-3	TRBV5-1	TGCGCCAGCAGCCCCACAGGGGGTCACTCTGGAAACACCATATATTTT	CASSPTGGHSGNTIYF
NA	NA	TRBJ2-1	TRBV7-2	TGTGCCAGCAGCTTATTCCGGTCGGGGATGTATGAGCAGTTCTTC	CASSLFRSGMYEQFF
TRBD2	NA	TRBJ2-7	TRBV19	TGTGCCAGTAGTCCTAGCGGGAGGTCAGGCGAGCAGTACTTC	CASSPSGRSGEQYF
NA	once	TRBJ2-7	TRBV4-2	TGTGCCAGCAGCCAAGGAGGGGCTGAGCAGTACTTC	CASSQGGAEQYF
TRBD2	NA	TRBJ2-7	TRBV7-7	TGTGCTAGCAGCCAAGGACTAGCGGGAACCTACGAGCAGTACTTC	CASSQGLAGTYEQYF
TRBD2	NA	TRBJ2-3	TRBV2	TGTGCCAGCACCGCCGTCAGCGGGGTTAGCACAGATACGCAGTATTTT	CASTAVSGVSTDTQYF
NA	once	TRBJ1-6	TRBV12-3/TRBV12-4	TGTGCCAGCAGTTTGAAGGAGAGTTCACCCCTCCACTTT	CASSLKESSPLHF
NA	NA	TRBJ1-5	TRBV5-1	TGCGCCAGCAGCGCGGGTTCCAATCAGCCCCAGCATTTT	CASSAGSNQPQHF
NA	NA	TRBJ1-2	TRBV29-1	TGCAGCGTTGAAGCAGGGCGGAGTGGCTACACCTTC	CSVEAGRSGYTF
TRBD1	NA	TRBJ2-1	TRBV5-1	TGCGCCAGCAGCTTGACGTGGACAGGGTCCTACAATGAGCAGTTCTTC	CASSLTWTGSYNEQFF
NA	NA	TRBJ2-6	TRBV6-5	TGTGCCAGCAGTTTTACAGACTCTGGGGCCAACGTCCTGACTTTC	CASSFTDSGANVLTF
NA	NA	TRBJ1-4	TRBV6-5	TGTGCCAGCAGCTCAGGGGAGGGAAAACTGTTTTTT	CASSSGEGKLFF